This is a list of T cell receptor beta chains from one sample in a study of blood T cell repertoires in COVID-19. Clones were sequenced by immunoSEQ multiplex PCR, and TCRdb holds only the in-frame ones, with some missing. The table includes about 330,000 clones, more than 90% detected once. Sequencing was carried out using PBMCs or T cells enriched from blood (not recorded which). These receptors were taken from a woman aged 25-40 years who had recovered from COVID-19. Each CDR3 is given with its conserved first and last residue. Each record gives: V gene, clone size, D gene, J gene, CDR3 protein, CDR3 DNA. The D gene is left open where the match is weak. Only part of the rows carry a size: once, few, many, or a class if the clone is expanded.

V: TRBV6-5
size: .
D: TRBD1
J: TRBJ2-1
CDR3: CATHLGQGPGNEQFF
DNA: TGTGCCACCCACTTAGGACAGGGTCCCGGCAATGAGCAGTTCTTC

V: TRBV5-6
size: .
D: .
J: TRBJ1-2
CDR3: CASSLARAGYGYTF
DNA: TGTGCCAGCAGCCTAGCGAGGGCGGGATATGGCTACACCTTC

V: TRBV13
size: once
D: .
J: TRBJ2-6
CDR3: CASSRRQTGANVLTF
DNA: TGTGCCAGCAGCCGCAGACAGACTGGGGCCAACGTCCTGACTTTC

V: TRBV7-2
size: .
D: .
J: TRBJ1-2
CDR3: CASSLSPNGGYGYTF
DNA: TGTGCCAGCAGCTTATCCCCCAACGGGGGGTATGGCTACACCTTC

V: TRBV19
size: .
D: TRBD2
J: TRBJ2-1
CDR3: CASSIDRGTSGSSRVNEQFF
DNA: TGTGCCAGTAGTATAGATCGGGGGACTAGCGGGAGTAGTAGAGTGAATGAGCAGTTCTTC

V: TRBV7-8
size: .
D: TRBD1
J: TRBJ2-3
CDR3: CASRRNSRDRETDTQYF
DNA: TGTGCCAGCAGGAGAAATAGCCGGGACAGGGAAACAGATACGCAGTATTTT

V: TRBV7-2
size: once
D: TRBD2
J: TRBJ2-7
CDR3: CASSSIRLAGLYEQYF
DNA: TGTGCCAGCAGCTCGATTCGACTAGCGGGACTCTACGAGCAGTACTTC

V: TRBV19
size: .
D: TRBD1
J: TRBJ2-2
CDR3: CASSRAGGTGELFF
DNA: TGTGCCAGTAGTCGGGCAGGGGGCACCGGGGAGCTGTTTTTT

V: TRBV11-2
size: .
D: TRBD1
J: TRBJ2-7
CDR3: CASSFQQGSFREQYF
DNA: TGTGCCAGCAGCTTTCAACAGGGGTCGTTCCGCGAGCAGTACTTC

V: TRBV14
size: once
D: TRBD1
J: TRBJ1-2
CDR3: CASSQFTGAFYGYTF
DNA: TGTGCCAGCAGCCAATTCACAGGGGCGTTCTATGGCTACACCTTC

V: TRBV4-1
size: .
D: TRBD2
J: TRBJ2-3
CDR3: CASSQDDPGLASDTQYF
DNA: TGCGCCAGCAGCCAAGACGACCCGGGACTAGCATCCGATACGCAGTATTTT

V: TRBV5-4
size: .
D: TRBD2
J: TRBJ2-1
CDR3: CASSLLLAGTYNEQFF
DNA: TGTGCCAGCAGCTTACTCCTAGCGGGGACCTACAATGAGCAGTTCTTC

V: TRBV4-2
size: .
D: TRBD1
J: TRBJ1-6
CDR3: CASSQDGTGPSPLHF
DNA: TGTGCCAGCAGCCAAGATGGGACAGGGCCCTCACCCCTCCACTTT

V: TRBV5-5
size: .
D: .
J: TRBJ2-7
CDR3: CASSLVGTRSYEQYF
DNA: TGTGCCAGCAGCTTGGTAGGCACCAGGTCCTACGAGCAGTACTTC

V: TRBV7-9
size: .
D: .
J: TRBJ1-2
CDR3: CASSFWKGEGGNYGYTF
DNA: TGTGCCAGCAGCTTTTGGAAAGGGGAGGGGGGAAACTATGGCTACACCTTC

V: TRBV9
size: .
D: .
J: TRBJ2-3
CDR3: CASSVGGTGAEGQYF
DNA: TGTGCCAGCAGCGTAGGTGGGACTGGAGCAGAGGGGCAGTATTTT

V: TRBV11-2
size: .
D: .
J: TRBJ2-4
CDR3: CASSLAGAKNIQYF
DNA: TGTGCCAGCAGCTTAGCGGGGGCCAAAAACATTCAGTACTTC

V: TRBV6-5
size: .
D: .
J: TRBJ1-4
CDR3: CASSYSYAGALVGLFF
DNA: TGTGCCAGCAGTTACTCCTACGCAGGTGCCCTGGTGGGACTGTTTTTT

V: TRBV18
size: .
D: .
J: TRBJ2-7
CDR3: CASSPPGLHPYEQYF
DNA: TGTGCCAGCTCACCACCTGGCCTCCACCCCTACGAGCAGTACTTC

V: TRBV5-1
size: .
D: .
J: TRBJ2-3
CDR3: CASSLGLDPTQYF
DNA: TGCGCCAGCAGCTTGGGACTAGACCCTACGCAGTATTTT

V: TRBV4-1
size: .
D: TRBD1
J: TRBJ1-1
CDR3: CASSQDRRTGTEAFF
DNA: TGCGCCAGCAGCCAAGATCGACGGACAGGCACTGAAGCTTTCTTT

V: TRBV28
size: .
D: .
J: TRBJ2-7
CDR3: CASISNHEQYF
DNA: TGTGCCAGCATAAGCAACCACGAGCAGTACTTC

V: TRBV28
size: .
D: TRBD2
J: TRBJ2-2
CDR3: CASTQGLAGNTGELFF
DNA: TGTGCCAGCACCCAAGGTCTAGCGGGCAACACCGGGGAGCTGTTTTTT

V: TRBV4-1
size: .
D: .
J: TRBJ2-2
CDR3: CASSYRAANTGELFF
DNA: TGCGCCAGCAGCTACAGGGCCGCGAACACCGGGGAGCTGTTTTTT

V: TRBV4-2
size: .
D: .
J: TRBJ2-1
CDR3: CASSQVGQGYNEQFF
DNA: TGTGCCAGCAGCCAAGTCGGTCAGGGGTACAATGAGCAGTTCTTC

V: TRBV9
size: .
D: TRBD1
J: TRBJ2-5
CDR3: CASSAYRGREETQYF
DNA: TGTGCCAGCAGCGCTTACAGGGGGCGCGAGGAGACCCAGTACTTC

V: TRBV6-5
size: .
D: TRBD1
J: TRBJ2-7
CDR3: CASSYSGTESYEQYF
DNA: TGTGCCAGCAGTTACTCGGGGACAGAGAGCTACGAGCAGTACTTC

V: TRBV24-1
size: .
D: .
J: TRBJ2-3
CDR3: CATSDPNREFSTDTQYF
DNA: TGTGCCACCAGTGACCCGAACAGGGAGTTTAGCACAGATACGCAGTATTTT

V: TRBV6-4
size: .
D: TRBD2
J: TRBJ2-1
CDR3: CASSGTSAGKKFF
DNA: TGTGCCAGCAGTGGAACGTCAGCGGGGAAAAAGTTCTTC

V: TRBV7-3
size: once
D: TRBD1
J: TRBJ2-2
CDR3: CASSPTTGITGELFF
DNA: TGTGCCAGCAGCCCAACGACAGGGATCACCGGGGAGCTGTTTTTT

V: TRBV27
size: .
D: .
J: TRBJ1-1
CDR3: CASSFTDRLMIF
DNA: TGTGCCAGCAGTTTTACCGACAGGTTAATGATTTTT